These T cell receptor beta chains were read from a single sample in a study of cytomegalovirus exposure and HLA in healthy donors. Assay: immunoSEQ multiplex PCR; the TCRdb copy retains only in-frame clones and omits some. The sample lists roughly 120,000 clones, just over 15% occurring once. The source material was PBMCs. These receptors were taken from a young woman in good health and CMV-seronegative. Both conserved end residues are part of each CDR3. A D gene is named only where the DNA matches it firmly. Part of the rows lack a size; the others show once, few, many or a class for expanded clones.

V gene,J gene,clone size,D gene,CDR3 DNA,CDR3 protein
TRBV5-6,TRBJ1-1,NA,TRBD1,TGTGCCAGCAGCTTGGGGGACAGGGCTGAAGCTTTCTTT,CASSLGDRAEAFF
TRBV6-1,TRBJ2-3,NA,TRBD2,TGTGCCAGCAGTGAAGTTCGCGGGGGGGCGGATACGCAGTATTTT,CASSEVRGGADTQYF
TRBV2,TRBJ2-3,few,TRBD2,TGTGCCAGCAGAGTGGGACTAGCGGCGGGGGATACGCAGTATTTT,CASRVGLAAGDTQYF
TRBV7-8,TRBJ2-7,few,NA,TGTGCCAGCAGCCCCGCATCGGGGGTCACCTACGAGCAGTACTTC,CASSPASGVTYEQYF
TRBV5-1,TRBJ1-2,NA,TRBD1,TGCGCCAGCAGTAGGACAGGGTCTGGCTACACCTTC,CASSRTGSGYTF
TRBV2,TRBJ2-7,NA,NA,TGTGCCGGCACACTGAGCTCCTACGAGCAGTACTTC,CAGTLSSYEQYF
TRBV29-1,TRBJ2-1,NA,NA,TGCAGCGTTGTAAGGACAGACATTTACAATGAGCAGTTCTTC,CSVVRTDIYNEQFF
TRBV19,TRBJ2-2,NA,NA,TGTGCCAGAAGCTCACAGGGTCGATTAACCGGGGAGCTGTTTTTT,CARSSQGRLTGELFF
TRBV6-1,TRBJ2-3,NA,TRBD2,TGTGCCAGCAGTGAATATAGTAGCGGGGGACCCACAGATACGCAGTATTTT,CASSEYSSGGPTDTQYF
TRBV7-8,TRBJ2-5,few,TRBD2,TGTGCCAGCAGCTTAGTAGTAGCGGGCGGGGAGACCCAGTACTTC,CASSLVVAGGETQYF
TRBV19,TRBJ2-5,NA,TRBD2,TGTGCCAGTAAGATGGCCGGGGGGGCTGAGACCCAGTACTTC,CASKMAGGAETQYF
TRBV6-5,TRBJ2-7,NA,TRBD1,TGTGCCAGCAGTTCCCCAGGGGGCTACGAGCAGTACTTC,CASSSPGGYEQYF
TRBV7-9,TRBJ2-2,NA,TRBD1,TGTGCCAGCAGCCCCCCACCGCACAGGGGGCTTTTCGGGGAGCTGTTTTTT,CASSPPPHRGLFGELFF
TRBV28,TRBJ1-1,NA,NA,TGTGCCAGCAGTGCCTCGACAGGGAACACTGAAGCTTTCTTT,CASSASTGNTEAFF
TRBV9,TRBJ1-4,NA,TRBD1,TGTGCCAGCAGCGTAGAAGGGACAGCTAATGAAAAACTGTTTTTT,CASSVEGTANEKLFF
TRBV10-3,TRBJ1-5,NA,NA,TGTGCCATCGGTGAAGCGGGGGGCAATCAGCCCCAGCATTTT,CAIGEAGGNQPQHF
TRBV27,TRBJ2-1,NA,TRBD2,TGTGCCAGCACCGCGGGGGGGCGCTACAATGAGCAGTTCTTC,CASTAGGRYNEQFF
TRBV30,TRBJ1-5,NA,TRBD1,TGTGCCTGGAGTAGGGGTCGGGACAGGGGTTATCAGCCCCAGCATTTT,CAWSRGRDRGYQPQHF
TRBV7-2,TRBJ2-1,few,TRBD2,TGTGCCAGCAGCTTAGATCCGGGAGGGTACAATGAGCAGTTCTTC,CASSLDPGGYNEQFF
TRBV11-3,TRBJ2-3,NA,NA,TGTGCCAGCTCACCTTTTAGCTCTATCTCCAGTAGCACAGATACGCAGTATTTT,CASSPFSSISSSTDTQYF
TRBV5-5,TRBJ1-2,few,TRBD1,TGTGCCAGCAGCTTGGGACAGGGTGAGGTGTACTATGGCTACACCTTC,CASSLGQGEVYYGYTF
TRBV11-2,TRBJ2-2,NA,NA,TGTGCCAGCAGCTACGGGGTCGCCGGGGAGCTGTTTTTT,CASSYGVAGELFF
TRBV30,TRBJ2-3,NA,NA,TGTGCCTGGAGTCCCCTAGCTGGGAGCACAGATACGCAGTATTTT,CAWSPLAGSTDTQYF
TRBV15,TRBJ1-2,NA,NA,TGTGCCACCAGCACCCTCCCAGGGCCCTATGGCTACACCTTC,CATSTLPGPYGYTF
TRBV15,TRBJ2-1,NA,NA,TGTGCCACCAGCTGGAGGACGGCCGCGGTCGAGCAGTTCTTC,CATSWRTAAVEQFF
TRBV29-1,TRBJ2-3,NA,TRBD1,TGCAGCGTTGGTGGACAGGGAGAGGTTACAGATACGCAGTATTTT,CSVGGQGEVTDTQYF
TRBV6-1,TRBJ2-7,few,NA,TGTGCCAGCAGTAGGAGGGGGCTTGGGGAGCAGTACTTC,CASSRRGLGEQYF
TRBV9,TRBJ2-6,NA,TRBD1,TGTGCCAGCAGCGTCCCGGGACAGATCTCTGGGGCCAACGTCCTGACTTTC,CASSVPGQISGANVLTF
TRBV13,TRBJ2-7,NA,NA,TGTGCCAGCAGCTTAGGGGCCTCCGGGACCTACGAGCAGTACTTC,CASSLGASGTYEQYF
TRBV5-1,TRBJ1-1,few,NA,TGCGCCAGCAGCTTGGAGGCCAGGGATTCTGAAGCTTTCTTT,CASSLEARDSEAFF
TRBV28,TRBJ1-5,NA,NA,TGTGCCAGCAGTTTAAGCAGCAATCAGCCCCAGCATTTT,CASSLSSNQPQHF
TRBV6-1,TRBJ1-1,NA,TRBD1,TGTGCCTCCAGGGGGAGCCCTGATCTGTTCTTT,CASRGSPDLFF
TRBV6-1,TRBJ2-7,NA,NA,TGTGCCAGCAGTGGGTCTTTGGGGACACCCCTCTACGAGCAGTACTTC,CASSGSLGTPLYEQYF
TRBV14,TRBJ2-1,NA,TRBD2,TGTGCCAGCAGCCAATTAGCGGGAGGGGGTTACAATGAGCAGTTCTTC,CASSQLAGGGYNEQFF
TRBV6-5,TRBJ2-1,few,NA,TGTGCCAGCCAAACAGGTGTAAACTACAATGAGCAGTTCTTC,CASQTGVNYNEQFF
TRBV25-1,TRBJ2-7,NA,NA,TGTGCCAGCAGTGGTAGCATGACCTACGAGCAGTACTTC,CASSGSMTYEQYF
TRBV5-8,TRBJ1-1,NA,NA,TGTGCCAGCAGCTTGGGGGCAGGGGTGAACACTGAAGCTTTCTTT,CASSLGAGVNTEAFF
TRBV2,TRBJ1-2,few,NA,TGTGCCAGCATGGGCAGGGCTGGTAGTGGCTACACCTTC,CASMGRAGSGYTF
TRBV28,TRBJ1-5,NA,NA,TGTGCCAGCAGTTTAGTTTTCCAGGGCCGCAATCAGCCCCAGCATTTT,CASSLVFQGRNQPQHF
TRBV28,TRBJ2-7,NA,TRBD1,TGTGCCAGCAGTGAAGGACAGGGGGCAAACGAGCAGTACTTC,CASSEGQGANEQYF
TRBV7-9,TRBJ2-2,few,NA,TGTGCCAGCAGCTTAGTCGCCAGTAACACCGGGGAGCTGTTTTTT,CASSLVASNTGELFF
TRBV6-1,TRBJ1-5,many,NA,TGTGCCAGCAGTGAAGGGCAGTTTGGAGCCCAGCATTTT,CASSEGQFGAQHF
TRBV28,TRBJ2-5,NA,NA,TGTGCCAGCAGTGGATTTAGGGGAGAGACCCAGTACTTC,CASSGFRGETQYF
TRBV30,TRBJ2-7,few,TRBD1,TGTGCCTGGAGTACCCGTTCACCGGGACAGGGGTTACACGAGCAGTACTTC,CAWSTRSPGQGLHEQYF
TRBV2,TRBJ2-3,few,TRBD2,TGTGCCAGCAGTGAAGGGCGGGGGACAGATACGCAGTATTTT,CASSEGRGTDTQYF
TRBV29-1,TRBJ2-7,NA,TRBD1,TGCAGCGTAGGGGACAGCTACGAGCAGTACTTC,CSVGDSYEQYF
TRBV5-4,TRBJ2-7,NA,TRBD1,TGTGCCAGCAGCTCGGACAGGGAACACTCCTACGAGCAGTACTTC,CASSSDREHSYEQYF
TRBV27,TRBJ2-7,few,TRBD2,TGTGCCAGCAGCTTAGCGGGCCTAGGATCCTACGAGCAGTACTTC,CASSLAGLGSYEQYF
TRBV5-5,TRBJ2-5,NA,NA,TGTGCCAGCAGCTTGGGGGGGGAAGAGACCCAGTACTTC,CASSLGGEETQYF
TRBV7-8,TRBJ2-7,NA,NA,TGTGCCAGCAGCTCCTTAAGAAGTTATGGGACACAACAGTACTTC,CASSSLRSYGTQQYF
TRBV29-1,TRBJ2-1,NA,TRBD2,TGCAGCGTTGAAGAGCGTAGCGGGGGTAGTGAGCAGTTCTTC,CSVEERSGGSEQFF